This T cell receptor beta chain emerged from a study of beta chain features in type 1 diabetes. One heparinised blood draw, averaging about 120 mL, came from each donor. CDR3 length: 16 residues. J lost 8 bases, V lost 2 bases, and 12 bases had no gene match. Germline V gene data show CDR1 as MNHEY and CDR2 as SMNVEV (reference sequence). Study outcomes and limitations: A greater similarity of naive, central memory and Treg TCRB repertoires was seen among patients than among healthy donors. A moderate, significant TCRB CDR3 shortening appeared in type 1 diabetes across four CD4+ subsets. Insertion counts at VDJ junctions were lower in type 1 diabetes patients, who also showed more deletions there.

Expressed TCRB transcripts got sequenced, as all isolated RNA was reverse transcribed. Repertoires were generated with immunoSEQ multiplex PCR, while TCRdb's copy carries only in-frame clones and drops some. The sample contains hundreds of thousands of clones, around 14% of which appear only once. About this clone itself: Its antigen is unknown.

The chain uses TRBV27 and TRBJ2-5; 9 positions agree with TRBD1. Sequences were obtained from naive CD4+ T cells from blood. This TCR derives from a man younger than 45 in good health. In DNA form, the CDR3 reads TGTGCCAGCAGTTTACTCGGACAGGGGCTGCTGGGCACCCAGTACTTC. Its protein is CASSLLGQGLLGTQYF.